This TCR beta chain originates from a study of cytomegalovirus exposure and HLA in healthy donors. Study-wide results and limits: Most likely, a cluster of highly shared sequence variants arose as a sequencing artifact.

This clone came up a few times. Its specificity is unknown. Both 60 Vbeta primers and 13 Jbeta primers went into the PCR. Sequencing used immunoSEQ multiplex PCR; TCRdb keeps in-frame clones, though not all of them. Seen here are 81,000 or so clones, 65% to 80% observed once, and the top ten hold more than 3.5%. There are 17 residues in the CDR3. Between the trimmed V and J ends, which lost 4 bases and 4 bases, there was a span of 23 bases. Germline assignment: CDR1 SGHRS and CDR2 YFSETQ. The rearrangement links TRBV5-1 to TRBJ1-1; D possibly corresponds to TRBD1 (6 bases). The sequence was obtained from a man in his sixties in good health and CMV-seronegative. Sequenced sample: PBMCs. The CDR3 reads CASSPGTQGAGGTEAFF. The CDR3 bases are TGCGCCAGCAGCCCCGGGACACAGGGCGCGGGGGGCACTGAAGCTTTCTTT. Drawing the rest from reference TRBV5-1 and TRBJ1-1, the complete variable domain is KAGVTQTPRYLIKTRGQQVTLSCSPISGHRSVSWYQQTPGQGLQFLFEYFSETQRNKGNFPGRFSGRQFSNSRSEMNVSTLELGDSALYLCASSPGTQGAGGTEAFFGQGTRLTVV.